These 19 T cell receptor beta chains were sequenced from one sample in a study of blood T cell repertoires in COVID-19. The protocol was immunoSEQ multiplex PCR, while the TCRdb copy is restricted to in-frame clones and leaves out a portion. The profile shows more than 95,000 clones, roughly 69% of them singletons. Sequencing was performed on peripheral blood. The receptors shown here come from a woman between 65 and 79 years old with acute or convalescent COVID-19.

The chain links TRBV5-4 to TRBJ2-7; 7 nucleotides match TRBD2. The trim removed 4 bases at V and 5 bases at J, leaving 3 bases unmatched. This CDR3 is built from 12 residues. CDR1 and CDR2 from the germline V gene are SGHNT and YYREEE (reference sequence). CDR3 residues: CASSQAGDEQYF. As DNA, the CDR3 is TGTGCCAGCAGCCAGGCGGGGGACGAGCAGTACTTC.

V gene TRBV5-4 combines with J gene TRBJ2-5; 8 nucleotides agree with TRBD2. Germline lookup yields CDR1 SGHNT and CDR2 YYREEE (reference sequence). Trimming cost V 1 base and J 2 bases; bases outside gene matches: 4. The CDR3 spans 15 residues. For the CDR3, the DNA is TGTGCCAGCAGCTTGACCGGGACTAGGCAAGAGACCCAGTACTTC. Translating it yields CASSLTGTRQETQYF.

V usage is TRBV10-3 and J usage is TRBJ1-2, with D unclear. The CDR3 contains 14 residues. V lost 6 bases and J lost 0, with 11 bases in between. Germline V gene sequence: CDR1 ENHRY, CDR2 SYGVKD. The CDR3 DNA reads TGTGCCATCAGCGATTCGGGATCTAACTATGGCTACACCTTC. Its protein product is CAISDSGSNYGYTF.

This clone was recorded only once. V is TRBV5-1 and J is TRBJ1-4; 9 positions agree with TRBD1. The ends lost 4 bases at V and 8 bases at J; junction bases unmatched: 6. Germline lookup yields CDR1 SGHRS and CDR2 YFSETQ. The CDR3 is made up of 14 amino acids. The CDR3: CASSAQGAGEKLFF. The CDR3, as DNA: TGCGCCAGCAGCGCACAGGGGGCAGGAGAAAAACTGTTTTTT.

The chain uses TRBV19 and TRBJ1-4; 8 bases are shared with TRBD1. V was pared by 1 base and J by 6 bases, with 4 bases of the junction left unmatched. CDR1 is LNHDA, CDR2 SQIVND, per germline (reference sequence). The length of the CDR3 is 15 residues. CDR3 nucleotides: TGTGCCAGTAGTATAGGACAGGGGATGGATGAAAAACTGTTTTTT. Residues: CASSIGQGMDEKLFF.

This clone came up once. The chain employs TRBV15 and TRBJ1-2; TRBD1 might be the D (5 bases). Germline CDR1 reads LNHNV; CDR2 reads YYDKDF (reference sequence). V shed 3 bases and J shed 4 bases, with 12 bases lying between them. The CDR3 has 14 residues. CDR3 amino acids: CATSSQGSGYGYTF. In DNA form, the CDR3 reads TGTGCCACCAGCAGCCAGGGTTCGGGCTATGGCTACACCTTC.

This clone was seen more than once but under ten times. The rearrangement joins TRBV27 to TRBJ2-2; the match to TRBD2 covers 7 bases. Trimming took 2 bases from V and 3 from J; bases not matched to a gene: 3. The CDR3 is made up of 15 amino acids. CDR1 MNHEY and CDR2 SMNVEV come from the germline V gene (reference sequence). CDR3: CASSLAGVHTGELFF. CDR3 coding DNA: TGTGCCAGCAGTTTAGCGGGGGTTCACACCGGGGAGCTGTTTTTT.

The chain is built from TRBV19 and TRBJ1-6, with 9 nucleotides matching TRBD1. CDR1 is LNHDA and CDR2 is SQIVND in the germline V gene (reference sequence). The CDR3 runs to 15 residues. V dropped 4 bases and J dropped 7; count of bases not matched to a gene: 5. CDR3 residues: CASSRGQGTNSPLHF. The CDR3 DNA sequence: TGTGCCAGTAGTAGGGGACAGGGAACGAATTCACCCCTCCACTTT.

This clone occurred a few times. J is TRBJ1-1 and V is TRBV20-1; the D is unclear. Germline CDR1 is DFQATT and CDR2 is SNEGSKA (reference sequence). V lost 2 bases, J lost 1 base, and 2 bases lay in between. CDR3 length: 11 residues. This CDR3 reads CSARQNTEAFF. CDR3 sequence (DNA): TGCAGTGCTAGACAGAACACTGAAGCTTTCTTT.

This chain links TRBV4-3 with TRBJ2-5; TRBD1 matches at 8 bases. Germline CDR1 and CDR2: LGHNA and YSLEER. The CDR3 consists of 16 residues. The ends lost 4 bases at V and 4 bases at J; junction bases unmatched: 11. CDR3 sequence (DNA): TGCGCCAGCAGCCCAGCCCCCCAGGGGGCTGGAGAGACCCAGTACTTC. This sequence encodes CASSPAPQGAGETQYF.

This clone occurred once. The chain links TRBV27 to TRBJ1-6, with D unresolved. Germline values: CDR1 MNHEY, CDR2 SMNVEV (reference sequence). There are 14 residues in the CDR3. The V end lost 5 bases, the J end lost 9 bases, and 14 bases lay between the germline ends. The DNA of the CDR3 is TGTGCCAGCAGTCGTCCGGAGGGAGGTTCACCCCTCCACTTT. Its protein is CASSRPEGGSPLHF.

This clone showed up just a few times. The V call is TRBV21-1, the J call TRBJ2-1; TRBD2, as called in the table, went unchecked against the DNA. TRBV21-1 is shown as a pseudogene. This CDR3 is built from 16 residues. The CDR3 region is CASSNMGTSGYNEQFF. CDR3 coding DNA: TGTGCCAGCAGCAATATGGGGACTAGCGGCTACAATGAGCAGTTCTTC.

This clone was seen at least ten times. The gene calls are TRBV27 and TRBJ1-6; no firm D call. Trimming removed 6 bases from V and 7 bases from J, with 16 bases in between. From germline, CDR1 is MNHEY and CDR2 SMNVEV (reference sequence). The CDR3 totals 15 residues. The CDR3 coding sequence is TGTGCCAGCAGGGTCCCCGGAGGCGCCAATTCACCCCTCCACTTT. Translation gives CASRVPGGANSPLHF.

V is TRBV5-6 and J is TRBJ2-3; tentatively, D is TRBD2 (6 bases). This CDR3 region has 12 residues. V gave up 4 bases and J gave up 7 bases, with 10 bases separating them. Germline CDR1 SGHDT, CDR2 YYEEEE. The CDR3: CASSRELNTQYF. In DNA form, the CDR3 reads TGTGCCAGCAGCCGGGAGCTTAATACGCAGTATTTT.

This chain connects TRBV6-5 to TRBJ1-2, with D maybe TRBD1 (6 bases). Trimming left V 6 bases short and J 1 base short, with 15 bases between. The V gene's germline CDR1 is MNHEY and CDR2 SVGAGI. CDR3 size: 15 residues. The CDR3 DNA follows: TGTGCCAGCAGACCTGGGCAGGGGTTTAACTATGGCTACACCTTC. It is translated as CASRPGQGFNYGYTF.

This rearrangement joins TRBV29-1 to TRBJ1-2; D is possibly TRBD1 (5 bases). CDR1 SQVTM and CDR2 ANQGSEA come from the germline V gene. The CDR3 length is 13 residues. Trimming took off 3 bases at V and 5 bases at J, with 13 bases between the two ends. The CDR3 sequence is CSVDQRGRYGYTF. Here the CDR3 DNA reads TGCAGCGTTGACCAGCGGGGCCGGTATGGCTACACCTTC.

The chain recombines TRBV6-2 or TRBV6-3 with TRBJ2-1, with TRBD2 identical over 16 bases. The V gene end was trimmed by 6 bases and the J gene end by 3 bases; junction bases not matched to a gene: 8. This CDR3 has 18 residues. Germline V gene sequence: CDR1 MNHEY, CDR2 SVGEGT. In DNA form, the CDR3 reads TGTGCCAGCAGCACCGGGACTAGCGGGAGGGGAAACTACAATGAGCAGTTCTTC. This encodes CASSTGTSGRGNYNEQFF.

The rearrangement joins TRBV19 to TRBJ1-1, with D possibly matching TRBD1 (6 bases). The CDR3 runs 15 residues. Germline values: CDR1 LNHDA, CDR2 SQIVND (reference sequence). V was cut by 5 bases and J by 1 base, with 14 bases left in between. CDR3 nucleotides: TGTGCCAGTAGTTTAAACAGGGCTCCGAACACTGAAGCTTTCTTT. Protein sequence: CASSLNRAPNTEAFF.

The chain is built from TRBV5-1 and TRBJ2-1; 13 nucleotides line up with TRBD2. V was pared by 4 bases and J by 6 bases, with 7 bases of the junction left unmatched. Germline V gene lookup returns CDR1 SGHRS and CDR2 YFSETQ. This CDR3 is 16 amino acids long. CDR3 nucleotides: TGCGCCAGCAGCCTCACCGGGACTAGCGGGGTCAATGAGCAGTTCTTC. Translation gives CASSLTGTSGVNEQFF.